What follows are 20 T cell receptor beta chains derived from one specimen sequenced in a study of T-cell reconstitution after alpha-beta-depleted transplantation in children. The TCRbeta library was prepared with unique molecular identifiers. One entry per CDR3 protein results from TCRdb running MiXCR on the PCR reads. The sample has fewer than 200,000 distinct CDR3 sequences; 6.5% to 7.5% are singletons. The sample was PBMCs from the stem cell graft donor, taken from the stem cell graft. These receptors all come from a human donor who donated a stem cell graft to a child with Wiskott-Aldrich syndrome.

In this sample, this clonotype turned up many times. The chain links TRBV9 to TRBJ1-2; the D is unclear. Germline V gene data show CDR1 as SGDLS and CDR2 as YYNGEE. The V end lost 2 bases, the J end lost 1 base, and 9 bases lay between the germline ends. This CDR3 comprises 14 residues. The CDR3 region is CASSVGGLNYGYTF. The CDR3 bases are TGTGCCAGCAGCGTTGGCGGCCTTAACTATGGCTACACCTTC.

The chain uses TRBV29-1 and TRBJ2-2; D call uncertain. There are 13 residues in the CDR3. With 4 bases removed from V and 6 bases from J, the gap between germline ends came to 12 bases. CDR1 and CDR2 (germline): SQVTM, ANQGSEA. CDR3 residues: CSVVHLASGELFF. DNA for the CDR3: TGCAGCGTTGTCCATCTGGCCTCCGGGGAGCTGTTTTTT.

This clonotype has ten or more counts. The chain joins TRBV5-1 to TRBJ2-3, with 9 bases identical to TRBD2. CDR3 length: 14 amino acids. Germline V gives CDR1 SGHRS, CDR2 YFSETQ. Trimming at V came to 6 bases and at J to 0 bases, leaving 2 bases not matched to a gene. Here the CDR3 DNA reads TGCGCCAGCAAGACTAGCGGAAGCACAGATACGCAGTATTTT. Translated, it gives CASKTSGSTDTQYF.

This clonotype showed up many times. The chain is built from TRBV5-1 and TRBJ2-5, with D hard to call. The CDR3 sequence is 13 residues long. The V gene's germline CDR1 is SGHRS and CDR2 YFSETQ. Trimming left V 3 bases short and J 2 bases short, with 8 bases between. This CDR3 is CASSYGAQETQYF. As DNA, the CDR3 is TGCGCCAGCAGCTATGGAGCACAAGAGACCCAGTACTTC.

The rearrangement uses TRBV5-6 and TRBJ2-1; 9 bases match TRBD2. The ends lost 0 bases at V and 4 bases at J; junction bases unmatched: 8. Germline V CDR1 and CDR2: SGHDT, YYEEEE. CDR3 size: 17 residues. The CDR3 bases are TGTGCCAGCAGCTTGGATGGTACTAGCGGGCGTTACAATGAGCAGTTCTTC. It translates to CASSLDGTSGRYNEQFF.

This clonotype was observed a single time. The gene calls are TRBV30 and TRBJ1-3, with 7 bases aligning to TRBD1. V shed 1 base and J 4 bases; nucleotides not matched to a gene: 7. Germline assignment: CDR1 GTSNPN and CDR2 SVGIG (reference sequence). This CDR3 spans 15 amino acids. This CDR3 reads CAWSGRQGSGNTIYF. CDR3 nucleotide sequence: TGTGCCTGGAGTGGAAGACAGGGATCGGGAAACACCATATATTTT.

For this clonotype: Since a much larger clone is just one base distant, this may be a read error. This chain joins TRBV5-1 and TRBJ2-1, with TRBD2 identical over 8 bases. CDR3 length: 14 residues. J lost 8 bases, V lost 4 bases, and 8 bases had no gene match. Germline V CDR1 and CDR2: SGHRS, YFSETQ. The CDR3 coding sequence is TGCGCCAGCAGCGTGACTAGCGCGAGCTATGAGCAGTTCTTC. It specifies CASSVTSASYEQFF.

The rearrangement joins TRBV6-2 or TRBV6-3 to TRBJ2-1, with D maybe TRBD2 (5 bases). This CDR3 is 13 amino acids long. The germline V gene encodes CDR1 MNHEY and CDR2 SVGEGT. V was cut by 6 bases and J by 5 bases, with 11 bases left in between. Written as DNA, the CDR3 is TGTGCCAGCAGCCTTCGAGGGAACAATGAGCAGTTCTTC. The encoded protein is CASSLRGNNEQFF.

CDR3 in DNA: TGTGCCAGTAGTATATTCGGGGGTTTAACAGATACGCAGTATTTT. As protein: CASSIFGGLTDTQYF. The chain recombines TRBV19 with TRBJ2-3, with D perhaps TRBD2 (6 bases). Germline CDR1 and CDR2: LNHDA and SQIVND (reference sequence). CDR3 length: 15 residues. Trimming removed 2 bases at V and 3 bases at J, with 12 bases between.

The chain carries TRBV30 and TRBJ2-3, with 9 positions matching TRBD2. J lost 2 bases, V lost 3 bases, and 6 bases had no gene match. In germline, CDR1 is GTSNPN, CDR2 SVGIG (reference sequence). This CDR3 comprises 15 residues. As DNA, the CDR3 is TGTGCCTGGAGGAAGACTAGCGGTCTCACAGATACGCAGTATTTT. Protein sequence: CAWRKTSGLTDTQYF.

At least ten counts were recorded for this clonotype. The chain uses TRBV29-1 and TRBJ2-7; D unclear. V gave up 0 bases and J gave up 6 bases, with 9 bases separating them. Germline CDR1 is SQVTM and CDR2 is ANQGSEA. This CDR3 comprises 12 residues. The CDR3 spells CSVEEGGSEQYF. DNA for the CDR3: TGCAGCGTTGAAGAGGGTGGTTCCGAGCAGTACTTC.

In its sample, this clonotype was seen a few times. The chain has TRBV7-2 and TRBJ2-5; the D call may be TRBD1 or TRBD2 (6 bases each). This CDR3 has 15 amino acids. Germline CDR1 reads SGHTA; CDR2 reads FQGNSA. V was shortened by 3 bases and J by 2 bases, with 13 bases between the two germline ends. CDR3 loop: CASSFGGGIQETQYF. The CDR3, as DNA: TGTGCCAGCAGCTTCGGAGGGGGGATACAAGAGACCCAGTACTTC.

In regard to this clonotype: This clone may be a read error of a much larger clone one base away. The DNA for the CDR3 is TGTGCCAGCAGCAGCACAGGGGGTATCTATGAGCAGTTCTTC. Its translation: CASSSTGGIYEQFF. The rearrangement links TRBV6-1 to TRBJ2-1, with 8 bases fitting TRBD1. Germline lookup yields CDR1 MNHNS and CDR2 SASEGT. The CDR3 has 14 residues. The V segment lost 6 bases and the J segment 8 bases; nucleotides outside the gene matches: 9.

The V gene is TRBV6-2 or TRBV6-3, the J gene TRBJ2-1; 8 nucleotides match TRBD2. The trim removed 5 bases at V and 10 bases at J, leaving 16 bases unmatched. CDR1 is MNHEY, CDR2 SVGEGT, per germline. The CDR3 extends over 16 amino acids. The CDR3 region has the DNA TGTGCCAGCAGTCCCTGGGTGACTAGCGAAGGGAACGAGCAGTTCTTC. The encoded protein is CASSPWVTSEGNEQFF.

In its sample, this clonotype was seen many times. The V and J genes are TRBV12-3 or TRBV12-4 and TRBJ2-1; no definite D call. CDR3 length: 11 amino acids. V dropped 1 base and J dropped 10 bases, with 5 bases sitting between them. This chain's CDR3 is CASSLVQEQFF. The CDR3, as DNA: TGTGCCAGCAGTTTAGTCCAAGAGCAGTTCTTC.

This clonotype was recorded many times. The chain is built from TRBV6-5 and TRBJ2-1; D is tentatively TRBD1 or TRBD2 (7 bases each). This CDR3 comprises 14 residues. Germline V gene sequence: CDR1 MNHEY, CDR2 SVGAGI. The V end was cut by 8 bases, the J end by 6 bases, with 17 bases between. The CDR3 DNA reads as TGTGCCAGCTATCGACAGGGAGGGGGCAATGAGCAGTTCTTC. This codes for CASYRQGGGNEQFF.

This clonotype was picked up a small number of times. The genes are TRBV4-3 and TRBJ2-2; no reliable D call. This CDR3 comprises 15 residues. Germline V CDR1 and CDR2: LGHNA, YSLEER. V lost 0 bases to trimming and J lost 4 bases, with 9 bases between them. CDR3 sequence: CASSQDWSPTGELFF. The CDR3 region has the DNA TGCGCCAGCAGCCAAGATTGGAGTCCCACCGGGGAGCTGTTTTTT.

In its sample, this clonotype was seen many times. The J gene is TRBJ2-4, the V gene TRBV12-3 or TRBV12-4, with TRBD2 matching 7 bases. The junction had 6 bases not matched to a gene; V was cut back by 7 bases and J by 0 bases. CDR3 size: 15 residues. CDR3 nucleotide sequence: TGTGCCAGCACCCAAGCGGGACTAGCCAAAAACATTCAGTACTTC. Its protein product is CASTQAGLAKNIQYF.

This clonotype has a count of ten or more. The gene calls are TRBV5-1 and TRBJ1-1; 7 bases agree with TRBD1. Germline V lookup: CDR1 SGHRS, CDR2 YFSETQ. J was trimmed by 4 bases and V by 4 bases; bases with no gene match: 7. There are 14 residues in the CDR3. The CDR3 DNA follows: TGCGCCAGCAGCACACAGGGGCCGGGCACTGAAGCTTTCTTT. Protein product: CASSTQGPGTEAFF. Drawing the rest from reference TRBV5-1 and TRBJ1-1, the complete variable domain is KAGVTQTPRYLIKTRGQQVTLSCSPISGHRSVSWYQQTPGQGLQFLFEYFSETQRNKGNFPGRFSGRQFSNSRSEMNVSTLELGDSALYLCASSTQGPGTEAFFGQGTRLTVV.

Ten or more counts support this clonotype. The chain combines TRBV12-3 or TRBV12-4 with TRBJ1-1, with D hard to call. V dropped 2 bases and J dropped 5 bases, with 12 bases sitting between them. The CDR3 is 14 amino acids. Here the CDR3 DNA reads TGTGCCAGCAGTTTACCCGAGGGCTGGACTGAAGCTTTCTTT. Amino acids: CASSLPEGWTEAFF.